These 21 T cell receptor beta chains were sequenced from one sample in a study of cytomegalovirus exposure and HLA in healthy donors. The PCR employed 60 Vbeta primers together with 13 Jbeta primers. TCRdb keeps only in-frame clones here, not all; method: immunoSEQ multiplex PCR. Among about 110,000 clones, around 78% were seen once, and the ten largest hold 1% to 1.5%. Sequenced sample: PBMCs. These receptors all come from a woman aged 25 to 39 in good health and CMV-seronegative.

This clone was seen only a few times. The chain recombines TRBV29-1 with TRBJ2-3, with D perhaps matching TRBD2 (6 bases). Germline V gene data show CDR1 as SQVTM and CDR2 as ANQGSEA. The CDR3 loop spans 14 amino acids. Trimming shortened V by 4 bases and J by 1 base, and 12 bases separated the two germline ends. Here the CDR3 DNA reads TGCAGCGTTGTACGGGACTGGCGCACAGATACGCAGTATTTT. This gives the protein CSVVRDWRTDTQYF.

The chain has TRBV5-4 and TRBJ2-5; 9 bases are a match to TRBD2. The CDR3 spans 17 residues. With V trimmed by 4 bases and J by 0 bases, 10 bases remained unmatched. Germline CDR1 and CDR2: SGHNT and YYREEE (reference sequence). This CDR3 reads CASSPLIAGEYQETQYF. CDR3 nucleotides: TGTGCCAGCAGCCCCCTTATAGCGGGAGAGTACCAAGAGACCCAGTACTTC.

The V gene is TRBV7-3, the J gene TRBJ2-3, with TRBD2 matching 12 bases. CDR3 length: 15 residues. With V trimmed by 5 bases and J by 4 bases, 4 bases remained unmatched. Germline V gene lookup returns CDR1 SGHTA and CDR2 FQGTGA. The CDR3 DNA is TGTGCCAGCAGCCCAGGGACTAGCGGGCCAGATACGCAGTATTTT. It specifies CASSPGTSGPDTQYF.

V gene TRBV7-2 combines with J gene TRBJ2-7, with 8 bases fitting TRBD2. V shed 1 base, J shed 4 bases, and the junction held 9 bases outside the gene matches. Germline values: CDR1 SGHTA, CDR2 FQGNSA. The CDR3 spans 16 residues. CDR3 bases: TGTGCCAGCAGCTTAGGGTCGGCGGGAGGAGGGTACGAGCAGTACTTC. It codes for CASSLGSAGGGYEQYF.

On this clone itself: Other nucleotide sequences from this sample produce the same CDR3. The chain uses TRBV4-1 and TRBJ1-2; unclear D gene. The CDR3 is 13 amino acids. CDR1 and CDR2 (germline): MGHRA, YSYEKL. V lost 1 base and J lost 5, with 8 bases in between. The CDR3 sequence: CASSQVAGYGYTF. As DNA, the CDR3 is TGCGCCAGCAGCCAAGTGGCAGGATATGGCTACACCTTC.

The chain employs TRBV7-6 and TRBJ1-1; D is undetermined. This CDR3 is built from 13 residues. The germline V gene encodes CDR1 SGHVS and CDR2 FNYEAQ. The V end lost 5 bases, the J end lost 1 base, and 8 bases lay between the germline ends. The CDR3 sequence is CASSLNKNTEAFF. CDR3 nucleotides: TGTGCCAGCAGCCTTAATAAGAACACTGAAGCTTTCTTT.

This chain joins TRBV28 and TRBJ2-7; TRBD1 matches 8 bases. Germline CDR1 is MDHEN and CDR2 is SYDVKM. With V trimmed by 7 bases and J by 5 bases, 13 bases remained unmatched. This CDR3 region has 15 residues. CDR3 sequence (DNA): TGTGCCAGCAACCTAGGACAGGGATTCAGTCACGAGCAGTACTTC. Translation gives CASNLGQGFSHEQYF.

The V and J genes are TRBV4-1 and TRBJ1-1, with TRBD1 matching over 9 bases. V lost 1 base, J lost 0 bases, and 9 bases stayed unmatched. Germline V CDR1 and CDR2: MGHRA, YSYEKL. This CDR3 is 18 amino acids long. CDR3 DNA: TGCGCCAGCAGCCAAGGGGGGGACAGGGCCGACATGAACACTGAAGCTTTCTTT. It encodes CASSQGGDRADMNTEAFF.

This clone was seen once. The CDR3 DNA reads TGTGCCAGCAGCAAATACGGGCCAGGGAATCAGCCCCAGCATTTT. Encoded protein: CASSKYGPGNQPQHF. V is TRBV21-1 and J is TRBJ1-5; the table calls TRBD1, which could not be checked here. TRBV21-1 is marked as a pseudogene. The CDR3 is 15 residues long.

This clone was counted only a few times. CDR3 DNA sequence: TGTGCCACCAGCAGAGGGACAGGGGGGTCTAGCGGGAGGGCCTACGAGCAGTACTTC. It translates to CATSRGTGGSSGRAYEQYF. The chain employs TRBV15 and TRBJ2-7, with 12 bases that match TRBD2. The CDR3 length is 19 residues. From germline, CDR1 is LNHNV and CDR2 YYDKDF (reference sequence). Germline trimming cut 1 base from V and 2 bases from J; bases unmatched to any gene: 12.

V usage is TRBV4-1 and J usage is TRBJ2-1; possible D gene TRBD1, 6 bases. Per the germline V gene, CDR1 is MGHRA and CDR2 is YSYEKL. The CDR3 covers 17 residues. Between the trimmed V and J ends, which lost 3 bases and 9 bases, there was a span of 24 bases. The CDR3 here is CASSHGGEVGANIEQFF. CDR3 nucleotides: TGCGCCAGCAGCCATGGAGGTGAGGTGGGGGCGAATATTGAGCAGTTCTTC.

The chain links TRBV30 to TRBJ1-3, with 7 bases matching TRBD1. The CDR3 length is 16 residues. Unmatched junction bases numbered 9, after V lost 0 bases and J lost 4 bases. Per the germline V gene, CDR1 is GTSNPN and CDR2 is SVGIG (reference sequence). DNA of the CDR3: TGTGCCTGGAGTGTACTCCACAGGGGAGGCGGAAACACCATATATTTT. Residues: CAWSVLHRGGGNTIYF.

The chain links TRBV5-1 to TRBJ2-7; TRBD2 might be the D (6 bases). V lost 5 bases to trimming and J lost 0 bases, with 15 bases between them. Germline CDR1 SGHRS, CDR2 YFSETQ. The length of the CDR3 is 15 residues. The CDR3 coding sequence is TGCGCCAGCAGGTTTGGTGTGGACTACTCCTACGAGCAGTACTTC. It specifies CASRFGVDYSYEQYF.

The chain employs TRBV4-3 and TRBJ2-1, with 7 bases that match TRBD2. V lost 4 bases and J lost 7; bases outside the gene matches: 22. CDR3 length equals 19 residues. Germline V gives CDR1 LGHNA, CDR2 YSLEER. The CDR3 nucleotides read TGCGCCAGCAGCCCTTACGGGCGGGGGTCTGAGGGCGTCGGGAATGAGCAGTTCTTC. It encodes CASSPYGRGSEGVGNEQFF.

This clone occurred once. The CDR3 loop reads CASTNLNTEAFF. DNA for the CDR3: TGTGCCAGTACCAACTTAAACACTGAAGCTTTCTTT. The chain joins TRBV19 to TRBJ1-1; D gene ambiguous. The CDR3 is 12 residues long. Trimming left V 7 bases short and J 2 bases short, with 8 bases between. Per germline, CDR1 LNHDA and CDR2 SQIVND (reference sequence).

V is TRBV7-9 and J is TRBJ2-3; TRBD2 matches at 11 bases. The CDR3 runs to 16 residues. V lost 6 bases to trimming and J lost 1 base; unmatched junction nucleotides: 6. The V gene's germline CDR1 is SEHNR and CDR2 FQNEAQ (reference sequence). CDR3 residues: CASRPIAGGRTDTQYF. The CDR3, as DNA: TGTGCCAGCAGGCCAATAGCGGGGGGGCGCACAGATACGCAGTATTTT.

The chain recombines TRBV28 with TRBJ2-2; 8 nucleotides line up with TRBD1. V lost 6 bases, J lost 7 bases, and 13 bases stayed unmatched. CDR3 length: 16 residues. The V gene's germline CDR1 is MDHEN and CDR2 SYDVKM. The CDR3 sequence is CASSNPGQVGGGELFF. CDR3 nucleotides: TGTGCCAGCAGCAATCCGGGACAGGTTGGTGGCGGGGAGCTGTTTTTT. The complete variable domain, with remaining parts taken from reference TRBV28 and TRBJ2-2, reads DVKVTQSSRYLVKRTGEKVFLECVQDMDHENMFWYRQDPGLGLRLIYFSYDVKMKEKGDIPEGYSVSREKKERFSLILESASTNQTSMYLCASSNPGQVGGGELFFGEGSRLTVL.

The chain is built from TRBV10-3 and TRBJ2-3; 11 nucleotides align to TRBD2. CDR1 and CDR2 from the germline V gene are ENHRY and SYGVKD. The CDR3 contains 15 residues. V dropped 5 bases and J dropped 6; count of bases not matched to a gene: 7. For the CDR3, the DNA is TGTGCCATCAGTCGTGTAGCGGGGGGGCCCGATACGCAGTATTTT. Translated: CAISRVAGGPDTQYF.

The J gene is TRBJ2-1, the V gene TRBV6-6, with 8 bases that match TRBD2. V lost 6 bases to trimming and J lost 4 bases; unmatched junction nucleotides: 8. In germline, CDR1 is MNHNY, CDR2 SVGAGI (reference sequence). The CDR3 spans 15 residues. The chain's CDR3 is CASRSSGGPYNEQFF. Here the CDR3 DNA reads TGTGCCAGCAGGTCTTCGGGGGGGCCTTACAATGAGCAGTTCTTC.

The CDR3 coding sequence is TGTGCCAGCAGTTTTGCGGGTCAGCCCCAGCATTTT. It specifies CASSFAGQPQHF. J is TRBJ1-5 and V is TRBV28, with no clear D. The CDR3 runs to 12 residues. Germline V lookup: CDR1 MDHEN, CDR2 SYDVKM. The V end lost 3 bases, the J end lost 6 bases, and 6 bases lay between the germline ends.

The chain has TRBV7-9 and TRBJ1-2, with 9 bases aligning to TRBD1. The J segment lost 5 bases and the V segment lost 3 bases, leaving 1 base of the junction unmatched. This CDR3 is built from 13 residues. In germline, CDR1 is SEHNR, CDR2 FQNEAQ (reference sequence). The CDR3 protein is CASSFGTGYGYTF. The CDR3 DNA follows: TGTGCCAGCAGCTTTGGGACAGGGTATGGCTACACCTTC.